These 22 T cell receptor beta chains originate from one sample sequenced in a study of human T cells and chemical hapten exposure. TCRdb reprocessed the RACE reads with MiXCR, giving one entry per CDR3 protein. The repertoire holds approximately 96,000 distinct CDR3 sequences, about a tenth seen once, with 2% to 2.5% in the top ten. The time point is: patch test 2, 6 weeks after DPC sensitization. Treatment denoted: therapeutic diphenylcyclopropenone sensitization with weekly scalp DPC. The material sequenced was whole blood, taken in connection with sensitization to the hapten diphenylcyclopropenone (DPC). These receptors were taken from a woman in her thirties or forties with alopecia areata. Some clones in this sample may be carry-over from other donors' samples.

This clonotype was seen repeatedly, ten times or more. The CDR3 loop reads CSVPRGGPYNEQFF. The CDR3 DNA is TGCAGCGTCCCCCGAGGGGGACCCTACAATGAGCAGTTCTTC. This sequence joins TRBV29-1 and TRBJ2-1; tentative D call: TRBD1 (6 bases). The CDR3 is made up of 14 amino acids. From germline, CDR1 is SQVTM and CDR2 ANQGSEA. V lost 6 bases and J lost 2, with 14 bases in between.

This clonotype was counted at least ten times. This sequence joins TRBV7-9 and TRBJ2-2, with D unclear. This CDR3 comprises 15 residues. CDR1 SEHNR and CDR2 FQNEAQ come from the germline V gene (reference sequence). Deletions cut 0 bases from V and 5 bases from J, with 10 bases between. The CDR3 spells CASSLAASSTGELFF. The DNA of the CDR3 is TGTGCCAGCAGCTTAGCCGCGTCGAGTACCGGGGAGCTGTTTTTT.

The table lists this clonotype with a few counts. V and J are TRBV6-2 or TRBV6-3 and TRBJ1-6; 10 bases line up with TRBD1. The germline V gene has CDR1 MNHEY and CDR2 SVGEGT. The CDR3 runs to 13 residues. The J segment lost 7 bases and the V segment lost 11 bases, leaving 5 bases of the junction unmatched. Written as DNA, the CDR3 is TGTGCCTCAATGGACAGGGGGAATTCACCCCTCCACTTT. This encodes CASMDRGNSPLHF.

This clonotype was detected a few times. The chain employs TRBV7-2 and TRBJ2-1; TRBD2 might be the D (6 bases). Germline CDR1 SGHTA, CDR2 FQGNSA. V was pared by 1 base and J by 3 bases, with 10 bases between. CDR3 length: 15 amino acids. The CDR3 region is CASSLGQGGYNEQFF. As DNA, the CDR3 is TGTGCCAGCAGCTTAGGTCAGGGAGGCTACAATGAGCAGTTCTTC.

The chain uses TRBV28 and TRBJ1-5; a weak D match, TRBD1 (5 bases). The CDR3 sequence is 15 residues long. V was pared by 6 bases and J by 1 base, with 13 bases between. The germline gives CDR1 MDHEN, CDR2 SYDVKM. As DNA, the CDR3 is TGTGCCAGCAGATCAGGAGGGGCGAGCAATCAGCCCCAGCATTTT. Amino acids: CASRSGGASNQPQHF. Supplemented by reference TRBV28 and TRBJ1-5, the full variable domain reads DVKVTQSSRYLVKRTGEKVFLECVQDMDHENMFWYRQDPGLGLRLIYFSYDVKMKEKGDIPEGYSVSREKKERFSLILESASTNQTSMYLCASRSGGASNQPQHFGDGTRLSIL.

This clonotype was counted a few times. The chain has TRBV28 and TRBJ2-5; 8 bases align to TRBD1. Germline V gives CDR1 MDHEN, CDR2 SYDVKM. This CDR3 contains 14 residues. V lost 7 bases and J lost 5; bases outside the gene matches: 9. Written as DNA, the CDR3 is TGTGCCAGCAACGACATAGCAGGGGGCGAGACCCAGTACTTC. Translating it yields CASNDIAGGETQYF.

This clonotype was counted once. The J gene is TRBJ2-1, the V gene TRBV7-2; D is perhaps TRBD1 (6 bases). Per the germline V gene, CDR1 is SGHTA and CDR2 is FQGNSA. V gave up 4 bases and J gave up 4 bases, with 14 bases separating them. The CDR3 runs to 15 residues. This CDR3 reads CASSSPPGQYNEQFF. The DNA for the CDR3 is TGTGCCAGCAGCTCCCCCCCCGGACAGTACAATGAGCAGTTCTTC. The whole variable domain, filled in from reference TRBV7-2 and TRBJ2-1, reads GAGVSQSPSNKVTEKGKDVELRCDPISGHTALYWYRQSLGQGLEFLIYFQGNSAPDKSGLPSDRFSAERTGGSVSTLTIQRTQQEDSAVYLCASSSPPGQYNEQFFGPGTRLTVL.

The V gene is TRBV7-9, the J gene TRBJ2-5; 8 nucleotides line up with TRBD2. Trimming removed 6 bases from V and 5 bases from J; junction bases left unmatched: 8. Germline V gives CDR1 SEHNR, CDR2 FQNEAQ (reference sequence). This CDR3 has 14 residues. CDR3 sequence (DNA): TGTGCCAGCAGGGGAAGCGGGAGCGGGGAGACCCAGTACTTC. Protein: CASRGSGSGETQYF.

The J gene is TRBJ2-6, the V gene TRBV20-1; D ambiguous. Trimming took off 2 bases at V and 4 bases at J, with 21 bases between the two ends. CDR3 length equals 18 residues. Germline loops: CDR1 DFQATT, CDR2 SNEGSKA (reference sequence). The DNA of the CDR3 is TGCAGTGCTAGAAGCCTGCGCGCGGCCGTGGAGGGGGCCAACGTCCTGACTTTC. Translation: CSARSLRAAVEGANVLTF.

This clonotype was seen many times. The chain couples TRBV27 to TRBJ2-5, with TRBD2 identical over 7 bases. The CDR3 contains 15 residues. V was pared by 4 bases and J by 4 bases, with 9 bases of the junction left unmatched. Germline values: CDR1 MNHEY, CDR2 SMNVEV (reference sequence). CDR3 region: CASSSAGGSPETQYF. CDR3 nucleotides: TGTGCCAGCAGTTCCGCCGGGGGGTCGCCAGAGACCCAGTACTTC.

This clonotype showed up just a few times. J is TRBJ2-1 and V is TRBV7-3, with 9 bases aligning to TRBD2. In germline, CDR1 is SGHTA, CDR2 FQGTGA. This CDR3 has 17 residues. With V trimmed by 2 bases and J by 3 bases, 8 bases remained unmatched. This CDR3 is CASSLDGGRAIYNEQFF. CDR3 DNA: TGTGCCAGCAGCTTAGATGGCGGGAGGGCCATCTACAATGAGCAGTTCTTC.

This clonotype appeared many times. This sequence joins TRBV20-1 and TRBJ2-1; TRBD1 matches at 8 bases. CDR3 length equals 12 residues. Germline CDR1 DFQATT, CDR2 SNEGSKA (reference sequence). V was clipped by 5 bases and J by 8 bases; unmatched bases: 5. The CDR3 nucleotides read TGCAGTGCTGGACAGGGTAACCATGAGCAGTTCTTC. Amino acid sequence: CSAGQGNHEQFF.

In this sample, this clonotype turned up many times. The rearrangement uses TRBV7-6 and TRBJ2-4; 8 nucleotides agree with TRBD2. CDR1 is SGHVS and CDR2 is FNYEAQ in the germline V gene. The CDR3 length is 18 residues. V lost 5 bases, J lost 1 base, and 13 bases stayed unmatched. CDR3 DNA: TGTGCCAGCAGCCCCCTGGGACCGGGAGGGGTGGCCAAAAACATTCAGTACTTC. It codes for CASSPLGPGGVAKNIQYF.

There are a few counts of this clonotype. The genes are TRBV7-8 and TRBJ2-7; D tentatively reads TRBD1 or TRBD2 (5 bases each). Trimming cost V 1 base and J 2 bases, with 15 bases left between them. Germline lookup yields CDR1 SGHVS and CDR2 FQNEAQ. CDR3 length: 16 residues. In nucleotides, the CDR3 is TGTGCCAGCAGCTTAGGATCAGGACTGGACACCTACGAGCAGTACTTC. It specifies CASSLGSGLDTYEQYF.

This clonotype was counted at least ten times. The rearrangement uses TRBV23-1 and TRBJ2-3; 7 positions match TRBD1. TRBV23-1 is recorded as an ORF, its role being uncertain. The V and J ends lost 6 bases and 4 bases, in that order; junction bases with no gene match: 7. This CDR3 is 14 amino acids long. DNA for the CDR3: TGCGCCAGCAGGGCAAAGACAGGGCCAGATACGCAGTATTTT. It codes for CASRAKTGPDTQYF.

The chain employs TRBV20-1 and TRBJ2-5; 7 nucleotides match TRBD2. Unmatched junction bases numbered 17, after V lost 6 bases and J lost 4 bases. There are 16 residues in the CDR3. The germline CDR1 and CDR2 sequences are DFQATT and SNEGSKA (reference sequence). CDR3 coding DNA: TGCAGTGCCATCGCGGGAGCGCGGGAGAGGGTAGAGACCCAGTACTTC. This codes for CSAIAGARERVETQYF.

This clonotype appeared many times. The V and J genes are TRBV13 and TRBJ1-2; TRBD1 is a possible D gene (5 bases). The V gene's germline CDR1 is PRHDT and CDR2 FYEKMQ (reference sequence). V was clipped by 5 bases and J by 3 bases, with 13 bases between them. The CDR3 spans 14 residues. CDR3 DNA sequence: TGTGCCAGCAGCACGACAGAAAAAGACTATGGCTACACCTTC. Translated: CASSTTEKDYGYTF.

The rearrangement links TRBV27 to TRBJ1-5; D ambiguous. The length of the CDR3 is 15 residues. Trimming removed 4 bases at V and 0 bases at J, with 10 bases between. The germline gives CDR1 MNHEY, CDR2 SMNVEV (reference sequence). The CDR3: CASSSQEDSNQPQHF. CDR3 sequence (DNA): TGTGCCAGCAGTTCGCAAGAGGATAGCAATCAGCCCCAGCATTTT.

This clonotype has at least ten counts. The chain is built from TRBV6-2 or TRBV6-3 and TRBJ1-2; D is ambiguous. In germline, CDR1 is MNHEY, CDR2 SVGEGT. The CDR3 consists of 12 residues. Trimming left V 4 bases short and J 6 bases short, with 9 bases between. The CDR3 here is CASSSITDGYTF. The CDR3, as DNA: TGTGCCAGCAGTTCGATCACCGATGGCTACACCTTC.

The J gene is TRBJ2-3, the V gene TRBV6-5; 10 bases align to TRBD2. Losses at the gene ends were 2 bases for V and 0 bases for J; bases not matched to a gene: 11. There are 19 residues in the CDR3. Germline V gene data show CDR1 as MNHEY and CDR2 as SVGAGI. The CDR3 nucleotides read TGTGCCAGCAGTTACCAGTCTAGCGGGAGACCTTTGAGCACAGATACGCAGTATTTT. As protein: CASSYQSSGRPLSTDTQYF.

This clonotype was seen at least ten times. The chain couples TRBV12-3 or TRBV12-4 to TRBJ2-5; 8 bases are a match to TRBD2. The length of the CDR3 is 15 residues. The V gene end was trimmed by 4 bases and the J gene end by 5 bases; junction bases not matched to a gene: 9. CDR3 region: CASSSDGTRMETQYF. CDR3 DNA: TGTGCCAGCAGTTCCGATGGGACTAGGATGGAGACCCAGTACTTC.

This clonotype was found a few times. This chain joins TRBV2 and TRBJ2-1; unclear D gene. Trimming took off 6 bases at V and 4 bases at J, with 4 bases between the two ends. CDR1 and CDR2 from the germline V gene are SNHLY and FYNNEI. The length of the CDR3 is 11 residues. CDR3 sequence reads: CASRKYNEQFF. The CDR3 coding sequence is TGTGCCAGCAGGAAATACAATGAGCAGTTCTTC.